One and the same sample provided the 26 T cell receptor beta chains below, sequenced in a study of chemoradiotherapy in HPV16-positive cancers. The repertoire was sequenced with immunoSEQ multiplex PCR; TCRdb's copy has only in-frame clones and lacks some. The table records 7,500 or so clones, 60% to 80% of them present only once. Sequenced here: tumor tissue, sampled from a patient who underwent chemoradiotherapy. The receptors come from a human donor with HPV-associated anogenital cancer.

This clone was seen a few times. The germline gene is not matched at one end of the junction; a read error may be the cause. The chain combines TRBV5-6 with TRBJ2-1; maybe TRBD2 (6 bases). The CDR3 covers 13 residues. In germline, CDR1 is SGHDT, CDR2 YYEEEE. CDR3 in amino acids: CASSVPRTGVSVF. CDR3 nucleotide sequence: TGTGCCAGCAGCGTCCCCCGTACGGGAGTTTCTGTCTTC.

This clone was seen only once. The chain couples TRBV30 to TRBJ1-3; the D gene is possibly TRBD1 (6 bases). Germline V lookup: CDR1 GTSNPN, CDR2 SVGIG (reference sequence). V was trimmed by 1 base and J by 3 bases, leaving 13 bases between them. The CDR3 spans 15 residues. CDR3 in amino acids: CAWSEKQGFGNTIYF. The CDR3 DNA sequence: TGTGCCTGGAGTGAGAAACAGGGATTTGGAAACACCATATATTTT.

This clone was seen only a few times. The chain couples TRBV29-1 to TRBJ1-2; no reliable D call. Per germline, CDR1 SQVTM and CDR2 ANQGSEA. The CDR3 sequence is 12 residues long. The V and J ends lost 4 bases and 7 bases respectively, with 13 bases between them. The CDR3 nucleotides read TGCAGCGTTGGGACCGGGAACGGTGGCTACACCTTC. Encoded protein: CSVGTGNGGYTF. Drawing the rest from reference TRBV29-1 and TRBJ1-2, the complete variable domain is SAVISQKPSRDICQRGTSLTIQCQVDSQVTMMFWYRQQPGQSLTLIATANQGSEATYESGFVIDKFPISRPNLTFSTLTVSNMSPEDSSIYLCSVGTGNGGYTFGSGTRLTVV.

This clone occurred a few times. V and J are TRBV29-1 and TRBJ2-1, with D possibly being TRBD2 (6 bases). CDR3 length: 13 amino acids. V was cut by 5 bases and J by 4 bases, with 12 bases left in between. Germline CDR1 reads SQVTM; CDR2 reads ANQGSEA. The CDR3 coding sequence is TGCAGCGTTTGGGCGGGACGATACAATGAGCAGTTCTTC. Protein: CSVWAGRYNEQFF.

This clone was counted a few times. The V call is TRBV6-5, the J call TRBJ1-2; TRBD1 aligns across 9 bases. Germline V CDR1 and CDR2: MNHEY, SVGAGI. The CDR3 has 13 amino acids. V lost 6 bases, J lost 7 bases, and 6 bases stayed unmatched. CDR3 nucleotide sequence: TGTGCCAGCAGCCCCACAGGGGGCGGTGGCTACACCTTC. It translates to CASSPTGGGGYTF.

This clone was seen just once. The chain combines TRBV5-1 with TRBJ2-2, with 11 bases matching TRBD1. Germline assignment: CDR1 SGHRS and CDR2 YFSETQ. The CDR3 is 16 amino acids. J gave up 5 bases and V 4 bases, and 7 bases lay outside the gene matches. CDR3 in amino acids: CASSGGTGGRTGELFF. The CDR3 nucleotides read TGCGCCAGCAGCGGTGGGACAGGGGGGCGGACCGGGGAGCTGTTTTTT.

The gene calls are TRBV28 and TRBJ1-4; D gene ambiguous. CDR3 length equals 16 residues. Germline V gives CDR1 MDHEN, CDR2 SYDVKM. V was cut by 6 bases and J by 1 base, with 15 bases left in between. The CDR3 sequence is CASRGRQGRTNEKLFF. In DNA, the CDR3 is TGTGCCAGCAGAGGGAGACAAGGGAGAACTAATGAAAAACTGTTTTTT.

This chain's CDR3 is CAWSPSRGELFF. CDR3 coding DNA: TGTGCCTGGAGCCCTAGCAGGGGGGAGCTGTTTTTT. The genes are TRBV30 and TRBJ2-2, with D possibly TRBD2 on 5 matching bases. The V end was cut by 3 bases, the J end by 8 bases, with 10 bases between. The CDR3 length is 12 residues. The V gene's germline CDR1 is GTSNPN and CDR2 SVGIG (reference sequence).

The chain uses TRBV9 and TRBJ2-7; TRBD2 matches at 9 bases. Per germline, CDR1 SGDLS and CDR2 YYNGEE. Trimming cost V 0 bases and J 3 bases; bases outside gene matches: 7. The CDR3 totals 16 residues. The CDR3 loop reads CASSVVSAGGFYEQYF. In nucleotides, the CDR3 is TGTGCCAGCAGCGTAGTATCAGCGGGAGGTTTCTACGAGCAGTACTTC.

This chain links TRBV2 with TRBJ1-2, with a weak D call TRBD1 (6 bases). The germline V gene has CDR1 SNHLY and CDR2 FYNNEI. This CDR3 has 12 amino acids. Trimming removed 7 bases from V and 8 bases from J, with 14 bases in between. This CDR3 is CASNLRGVGYTF. The CDR3 nucleotides are TGTGCCAGCAACCTAAGGGGGGTCGGCTACACCTTC.

This CDR3 reads CASRGTGAYEQYF. The CDR3 DNA is TGTGCCAGCAGGGGGACTGGGGCCTACGAGCAGTACTTC. J is TRBJ2-7 and V is TRBV6-5; maybe TRBD2 (6 bases). Deletions cut 6 bases from V and 2 bases from J, with 11 bases between. The CDR3 consists of 13 residues. The germline gives CDR1 MNHEY, CDR2 SVGAGI.

The V call is TRBV5-1, the J call TRBJ2-1; 13 nucleotides agree with TRBD2. The CDR3 spans 15 residues. V trimming: 2 bases; J trimming: 10 bases; junction bases outside the gene matches: 6. From germline, CDR1 is SGHRS and CDR2 YFSETQ. The CDR3 region is CASSFTSGRVLEQFF. The CDR3 nucleotides read TGCGCCAGCAGCTTTACTAGCGGGAGGGTGTTGGAGCAGTTCTTC.

This chain links TRBV10-3 with TRBJ1-6, with 9 positions matching TRBD1. This CDR3 is built from 15 residues. Trimming took 4 bases from V and 7 from J; bases not matched to a gene: 5. Germline CDR1 and CDR2: ENHRY and SYGVKD. The CDR3 DNA reads TGTGCCATCAGTGGGCGACAGGGGGGAAATTCACCCCTCCACTTT. Translation gives CAISGRQGGNSPLHF.

This clone was detected only once. The rearrangement links TRBV12-5 to TRBJ2-1; D uncertain. Per germline, CDR1 LGHNT and CDR2 FRNRAP. CDR3 size: 16 residues. The V end lost 4 bases, the J end lost 0 bases, and 13 bases lay between the germline ends. The CDR3 DNA sequence: TGTGCTAGTGGTTCCCCCCCGGCAGGCTCCTACAATGAGCAGTTCTTC. Its protein product is CASGSPPAGSYNEQFF. Using reference TRBV12-5 and TRBJ2-1 for the parts outside the CDR3, the full variable domain is DARVTQTPRHKVTEMGQEVTMRCQPILGHNTVFWYRQTMMQGLELLAYFRNRAPLDDSGMPKDRFSAEMPDATLATLKIQPSEPRDSAVYFCASGSPPAGSYNEQFFGPGTRLTVL.

There are a few counts of this clone. The chain combines TRBV28 with TRBJ2-4; D tentatively fits TRBD1 or TRBD2 (5 bases each). Trimming stripped 6 bases from V and 6 bases from J, with 15 bases between. CDR1 is MDHEN, CDR2 SYDVKM, per germline. The CDR3 has 14 residues. The CDR3 here is CASRTGTESNIQYF. CDR3 DNA: TGTGCCAGCAGGACCGGGACGGAGTCAAACATTCAGTACTTC.

This chain connects TRBV6-1 to TRBJ2-5; TRBD1 agrees at 8 bases. The CDR3 spans 14 residues. V shed 8 bases, J shed 2 bases, and the junction held 7 bases outside the gene matches. Germline V gene sequence: CDR1 MNHNS, CDR2 SASEGT. For the CDR3, the DNA is TGTGCCAGCTCAGACGGACAGGGTCAAGAGACCCAGTACTTC. This gives the protein CASSDGQGQETQYF.

This clone occurred a few times. The CDR3 DNA reads as TGTGCCAGCAGTTACCCGAGACAGGGAGGGAACACTGAAGCTTTCTTT. This translates into CASSYPRQGGNTEAFF. The chain joins TRBV6-5 to TRBJ1-1; 7 bases line up with TRBD1. The germline V gene has CDR1 MNHEY and CDR2 SVGAGI. The ends lost 2 bases at V and 1 base at J; junction bases unmatched: 7. The CDR3 sequence is 16 residues long.

The chain carries TRBV19 and TRBJ2-1; 9 nucleotides agree with TRBD1. With V trimmed by 8 bases and J by 8 bases, 10 bases remained unmatched. CDR1 is LNHDA and CDR2 is SQIVND in the germline V gene (reference sequence). The CDR3 spans 14 residues. CDR3 nucleotide sequence: TGTGCCAGTCAGGGACAGGGTAATAGGTATGAGCAGTTCTTC. Translating gives CASQGQGNRYEQFF.

The rearrangement links TRBV18 to TRBJ2-1; D is unclear. This CDR3 is 13 amino acids long. Germline assignment: CDR1 KGHSH and CDR2 LQKENI. V was pared by 5 bases and J by 5 bases, with 10 bases between. The CDR3 loop is CASSSIGNNEQFF. In DNA form, the CDR3 reads TGTGCCAGCTCAAGTATAGGGAACAATGAGCAGTTCTTC.

The genes are TRBV2 and TRBJ2-7; TRBD2 is a possible D gene (6 bases). Germline loops: CDR1 SNHLY, CDR2 FYNNEI. V lost 6 bases, J lost 3 bases, and 18 bases lay in between. The CDR3 extends over 15 amino acids. CDR3 sequence reads: CASSGGTDGLYEQYF. In nucleotides, the CDR3 is TGTGCCAGCAGCGGAGGGACTGACGGCCTCTACGAGCAGTACTTC. Filled out from reference TRBV2 and TRBJ2-7, the complete variable domain reads EPEVTQTPSHQVTQMGQEVILRCVPISNHLYFYWYRQILGQKVEFLVSFYNNEISEKSEIFDDQFSVERPDGSNFTLKIRSTKLEDSAMYFCASSGGTDGLYEQYFGPGTRLTVT.

This chain connects TRBV6-6 to TRBJ2-3, with a weak D call TRBD2 (6 bases). The length of the CDR3 is 13 residues. The V gene lost 8 bases and the J gene lost 3 bases, with 12 bases spanning the gap. CDR1 is MNHNY, CDR2 SVGAGI, per germline (reference sequence). In DNA, the CDR3 is TGTGCCAGCGGCCAGGAGGGGACAGATACGCAGTATTTT. It is translated as CASGQEGTDTQYF.

The J gene is TRBJ1-1, the V gene TRBV19; D ambiguous. V shed 7 bases and J shed 1 base, with 10 bases lying between them. Looked up from germline, CDR1 is LNHDA and CDR2 is SQIVND (reference sequence). CDR3 size: 13 residues. The CDR3 region has the DNA TGTGCCAGTAACCACCGGGAGAACACTGAAGCTTTCTTT. It encodes CASNHRENTEAFF.

This clone has only a few counts. This sequence joins TRBV14 and TRBJ2-7, with a weak D call TRBD1 (6 bases). The CDR3 runs to 14 residues. Germline CDR1 and CDR2: SGHDN and FVKESK. With 4 bases removed from V and 3 bases from J, the gap between germline ends came to 13 bases. The CDR3 loop is CASSLDSGLYEQYF. The CDR3 DNA follows: TGTGCCAGCAGCCTGGACAGCGGACTCTACGAGCAGTACTTC.

The genes are TRBV6-5 and TRBJ2-1; 12 bases agree with TRBD2. This CDR3 has 14 amino acids. Germline V gene data show CDR1 as MNHEY and CDR2 as SVGAGI. After removal of 6 bases from V and 6 bases from J, the junction contained 3 bases not matched to a gene. In DNA, the CDR3 is TGTGCCAGCAGCATACTAGCGGGAGGCAATGAGCAGTTCTTC. Protein: CASSILAGGNEQFF.

The chain is built from TRBV5-5 and TRBJ2-7; 9 bases are shared with TRBD2. Germline trimming cut 4 bases from V and 4 bases from J; bases unmatched to any gene: 6. This CDR3 is 14 amino acids long. The V gene's germline CDR1 is SGHKS and CDR2 YYEKEE (reference sequence). As DNA, the CDR3 is TGTGCCAGCAGCCGCGGGGGGGGCAGGTACGAGCAGTACTTC. Protein product: CASSRGGGRYEQYF.

This rearrangement joins TRBV18 to TRBJ2-6, with TRBD2 identical over 12 bases. Germline V CDR1 and CDR2: KGHSH, LQKENI. CDR3 length: 20 amino acids. The V and J ends lost 1 base and 4 bases, in that order; junction bases with no gene match: 11. CDR3 amino acids: CASSPLEGLAGPRGANVLTF. CDR3 sequence (DNA): TGTGCCAGCTCACCACTAGAAGGACTAGCGGGACCGCGCGGGGCCAACGTCCTGACTTTC.